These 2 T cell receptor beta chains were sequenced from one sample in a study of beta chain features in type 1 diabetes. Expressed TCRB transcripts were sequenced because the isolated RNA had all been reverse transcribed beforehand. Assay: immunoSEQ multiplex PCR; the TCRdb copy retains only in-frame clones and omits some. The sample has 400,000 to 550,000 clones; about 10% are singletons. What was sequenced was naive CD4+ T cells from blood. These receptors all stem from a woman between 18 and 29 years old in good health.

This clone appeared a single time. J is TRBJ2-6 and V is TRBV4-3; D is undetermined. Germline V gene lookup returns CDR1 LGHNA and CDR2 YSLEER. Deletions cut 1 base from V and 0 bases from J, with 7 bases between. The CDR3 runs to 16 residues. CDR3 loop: CASSQAGNSGANVLTF. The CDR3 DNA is TGCGCCAGCAGCCAAGCTGGCAACTCTGGGGCCAACGTCCTGACTTTC.

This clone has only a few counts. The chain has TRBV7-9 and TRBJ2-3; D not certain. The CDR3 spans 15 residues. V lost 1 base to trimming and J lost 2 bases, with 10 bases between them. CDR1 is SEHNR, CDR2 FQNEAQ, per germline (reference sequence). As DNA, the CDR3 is TGTGCCAGCAGCTTAGTCTCCGGGTACACAGATACGCAGTATTTT. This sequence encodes CASSLVSGYTDTQYF.